This record looks at one TCR beta chain sequence and its context. Its antigen is still unknown. This sample stems from a study of OX40 agonist ivuxolimab in advanced cancers. Across the study: With ivuxolimab, an agonistic anti-OX40 (CD134) antibody, patients were treated. Having had anti-PD-1, anti-PD-L1 or anti-CTLA-4 therapy before was allowed, and more than 35% had some. Those treated in dose escalation had hepatocellular carcinoma, melanoma, renal cell cancer or head and neck cancer.

This CDR3 is built from 14 residues. V lost 4 bases, J lost 2 bases, and 11 bases lay in between. The germline V gene encodes CDR1 LNHDA and CDR2 SQIVND (reference sequence). Study-wide points: Those patients achieving a partial response at 0.1-3.0 mg/kg showed among the lowest clonal expansion.

The table came from immunoSEQ multiplex PCR; TCRdb's copy has only in-frame clones and leaves some out. The sample gives tens of thousands of clones, approximately 92% of which show up once; roughly 10% is in the top ten. The material was CD4+ or CD8+ T cells sorted from blood, obtained in a trial of the OX40 agonist ivuxolimab. This receptor was obtained from an adult with an advanced solid tumor such as melanoma, head and neck, liver or kidney cancer. V usage is TRBV19 and J usage is TRBJ1-1; D ambiguous. The CDR3 loop is CASSSIETNTEAFF. The CDR3 DNA sequence: TGTGCCAGTAGTAGTATCGAGACAAACACTGAAGCTTTCTTT.